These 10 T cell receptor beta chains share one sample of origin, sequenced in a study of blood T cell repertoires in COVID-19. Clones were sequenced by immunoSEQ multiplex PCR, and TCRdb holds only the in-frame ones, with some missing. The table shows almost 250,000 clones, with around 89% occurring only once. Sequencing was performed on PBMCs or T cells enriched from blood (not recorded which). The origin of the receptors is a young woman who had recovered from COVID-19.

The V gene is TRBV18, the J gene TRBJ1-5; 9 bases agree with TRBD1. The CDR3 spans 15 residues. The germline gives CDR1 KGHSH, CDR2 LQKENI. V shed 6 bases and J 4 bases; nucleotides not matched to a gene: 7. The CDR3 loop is CASSLLGQGNQPQHF. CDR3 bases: TGTGCCAGCTCCCTCTTGGGACAGGGTAATCAGCCCCAGCATTTT.

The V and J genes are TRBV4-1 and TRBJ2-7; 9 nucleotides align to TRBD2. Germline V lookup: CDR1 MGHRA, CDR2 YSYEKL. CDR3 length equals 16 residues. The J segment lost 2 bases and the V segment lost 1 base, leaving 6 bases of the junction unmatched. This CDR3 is CASSQVPGLATYEQYF. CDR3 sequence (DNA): TGCGCCAGCAGCCAAGTACCGGGACTAGCTACCTACGAGCAGTACTTC.

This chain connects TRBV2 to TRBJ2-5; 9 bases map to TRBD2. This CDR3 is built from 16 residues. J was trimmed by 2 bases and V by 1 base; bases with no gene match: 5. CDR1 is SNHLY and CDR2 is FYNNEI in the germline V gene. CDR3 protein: CASSEGLAVKQETQYF. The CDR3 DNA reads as TGTGCCAGCAGTGAAGGACTAGCGGTCAAACAAGAGACCCAGTACTTC.

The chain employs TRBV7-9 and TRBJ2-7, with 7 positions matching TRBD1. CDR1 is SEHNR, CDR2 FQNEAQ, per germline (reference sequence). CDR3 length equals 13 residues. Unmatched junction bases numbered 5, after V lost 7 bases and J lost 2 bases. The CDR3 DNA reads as TGTGCCAGCACCCCGACAGGGACCTACGAGCAGTACTTC. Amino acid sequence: CASTPTGTYEQYF.

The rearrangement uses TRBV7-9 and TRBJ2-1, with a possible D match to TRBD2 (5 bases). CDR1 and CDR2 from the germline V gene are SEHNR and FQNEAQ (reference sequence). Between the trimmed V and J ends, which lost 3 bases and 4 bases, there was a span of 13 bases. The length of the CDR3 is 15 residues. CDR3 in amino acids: CASSFLTGSYNEQFF. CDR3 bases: TGTGCCAGCAGCTTCCTGACGGGAAGTTACAATGAGCAGTTCTTC.

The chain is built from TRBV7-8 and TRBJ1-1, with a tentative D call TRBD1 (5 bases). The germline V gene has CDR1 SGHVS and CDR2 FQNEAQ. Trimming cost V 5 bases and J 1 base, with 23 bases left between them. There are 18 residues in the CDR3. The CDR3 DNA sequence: TGTGCCAGCAGCCGGCCAATAGGGGCCTTCTCAGAGAACACTGAAGCTTTCTTT. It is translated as CASSRPIGAFSENTEAFF.

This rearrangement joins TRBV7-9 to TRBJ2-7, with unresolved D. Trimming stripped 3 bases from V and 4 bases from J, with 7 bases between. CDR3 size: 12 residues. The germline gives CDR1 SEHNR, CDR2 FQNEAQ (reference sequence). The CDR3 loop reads CASSLAEYEQYF. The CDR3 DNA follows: TGTGCCAGCAGCTTGGCAGAATACGAGCAGTACTTC. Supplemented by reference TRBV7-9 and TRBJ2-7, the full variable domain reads DTGVSQNPRHKITKRGQNVTFRCDPISEHNRLYWYRQTLGQGPEFLTYFQNEAQLEKSRLLSDRFSAERPKGSFSTLEIQRTEQGDSAMYLCASSLAEYEQYFGPGTRLTVT.

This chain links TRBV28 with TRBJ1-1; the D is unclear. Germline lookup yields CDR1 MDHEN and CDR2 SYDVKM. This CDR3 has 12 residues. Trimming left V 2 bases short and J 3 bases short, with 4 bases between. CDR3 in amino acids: CASSLLDTEAFF. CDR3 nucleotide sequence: TGTGCCAGCAGTTTACTAGACACTGAAGCTTTCTTT.

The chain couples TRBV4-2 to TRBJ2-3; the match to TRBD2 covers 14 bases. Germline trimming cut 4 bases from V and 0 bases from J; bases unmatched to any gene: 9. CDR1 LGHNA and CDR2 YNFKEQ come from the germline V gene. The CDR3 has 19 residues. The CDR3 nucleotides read TGTGCCAGCAGCCTCACTCCGGGACTAGCGGGAGCAAGCACAGATACGCAGTATTTT. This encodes CASSLTPGLAGASTDTQYF.

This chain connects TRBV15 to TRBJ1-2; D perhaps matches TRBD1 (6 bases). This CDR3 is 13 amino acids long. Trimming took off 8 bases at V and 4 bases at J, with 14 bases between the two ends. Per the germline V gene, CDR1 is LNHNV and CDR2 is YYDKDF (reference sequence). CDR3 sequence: CATSRGGIYGYTF. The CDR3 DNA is TGTGCCACCTCTCGAGGGGGTATCTATGGCTACACCTTC. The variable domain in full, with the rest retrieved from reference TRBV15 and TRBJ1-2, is DAMVIQNPRYQVTQFGKPVTLSCSQTLNHNVMYWYQQKSSQAPKLLFHYYDKDFNNEADTPDNFQSRRPNTSFCFLDIRSPGLGDTAMYLCATSRGGIYGYTFGSGTRLTVV.